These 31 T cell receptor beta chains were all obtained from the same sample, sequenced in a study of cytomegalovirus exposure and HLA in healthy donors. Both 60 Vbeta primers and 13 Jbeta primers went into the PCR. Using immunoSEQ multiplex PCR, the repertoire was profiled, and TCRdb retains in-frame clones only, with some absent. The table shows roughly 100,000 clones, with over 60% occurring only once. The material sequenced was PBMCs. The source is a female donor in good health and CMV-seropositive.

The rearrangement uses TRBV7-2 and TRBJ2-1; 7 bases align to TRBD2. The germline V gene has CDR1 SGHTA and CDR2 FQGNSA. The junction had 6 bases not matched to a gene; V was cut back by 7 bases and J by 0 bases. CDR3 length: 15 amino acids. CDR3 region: CASTTLASSYNEQFF. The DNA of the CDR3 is TGTGCCAGCACCACACTAGCGAGCTCCTACAATGAGCAGTTCTTC. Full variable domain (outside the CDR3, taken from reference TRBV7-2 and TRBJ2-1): GAGVSQSPSNKVTEKGKDVELRCDPISGHTALYWYRQSLGQGLEFLIYFQGNSAPDKSGLPSDRFSAERTGGSVSTLTIQRTQQEDSAVYLCASTTLASSYNEQFFGPGTRLTVL.

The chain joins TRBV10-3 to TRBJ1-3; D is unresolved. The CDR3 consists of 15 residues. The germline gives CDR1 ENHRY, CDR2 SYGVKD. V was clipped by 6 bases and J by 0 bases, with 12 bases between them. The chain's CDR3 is CAIRRYDNSGNTIYF. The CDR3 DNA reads TGTGCCATCAGACGATACGACAACTCTGGAAACACCATATATTTT.

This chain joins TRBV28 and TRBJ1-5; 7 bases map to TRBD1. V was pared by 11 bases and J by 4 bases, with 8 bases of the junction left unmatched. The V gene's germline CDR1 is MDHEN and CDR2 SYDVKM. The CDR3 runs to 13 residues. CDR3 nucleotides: TGTGCCTGGTCCGGGACAGCGAATCAGCCCCAGCATTTT. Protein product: CAWSGTANQPQHF. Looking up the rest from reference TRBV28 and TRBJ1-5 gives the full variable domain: DVKVTQSSRYLVKRTGEKVFLECVQDMDHENMFWYRQDPGLGLRLIYFSYDVKMKEKGDIPEGYSVSREKKERFSLILESASTNQTSMYLCAWSGTANQPQHFGDGTRLSIL.

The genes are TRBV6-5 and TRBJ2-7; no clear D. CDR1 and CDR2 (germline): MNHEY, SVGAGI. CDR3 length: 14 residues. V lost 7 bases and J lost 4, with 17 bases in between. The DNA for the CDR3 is TGTGCCAGCACCCTGGTGCCCGGGTCGTACGAGCAGTACTTC. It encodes CASTLVPGSYEQYF.

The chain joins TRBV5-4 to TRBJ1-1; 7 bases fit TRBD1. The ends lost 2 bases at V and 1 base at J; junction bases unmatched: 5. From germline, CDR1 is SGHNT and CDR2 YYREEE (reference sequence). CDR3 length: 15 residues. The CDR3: CASSFSDRRNTEAFF. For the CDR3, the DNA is TGTGCCAGCAGCTTTTCGGACAGGCGGAACACTGAAGCTTTCTTT.

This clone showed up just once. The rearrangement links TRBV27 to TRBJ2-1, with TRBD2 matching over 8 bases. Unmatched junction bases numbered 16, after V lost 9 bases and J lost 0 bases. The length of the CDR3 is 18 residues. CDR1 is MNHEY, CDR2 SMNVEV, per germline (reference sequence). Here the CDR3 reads CASCGTSGMPSSYNEQFF. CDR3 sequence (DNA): TGTGCCAGTTGTGGTACTAGCGGTATGCCGAGCTCCTACAATGAGCAGTTCTTC.

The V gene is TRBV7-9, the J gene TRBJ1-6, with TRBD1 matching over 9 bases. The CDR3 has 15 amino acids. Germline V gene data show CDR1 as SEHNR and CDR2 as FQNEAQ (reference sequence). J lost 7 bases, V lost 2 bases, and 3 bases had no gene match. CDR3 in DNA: TGTGCCAGCAGCTTACAACAGGGGGCGAATTCACCCCTCCACTTT. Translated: CASSLQQGANSPLHF.

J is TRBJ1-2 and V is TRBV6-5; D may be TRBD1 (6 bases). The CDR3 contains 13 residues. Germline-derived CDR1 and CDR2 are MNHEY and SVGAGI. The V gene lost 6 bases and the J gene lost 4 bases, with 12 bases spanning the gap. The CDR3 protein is CASSPGHLYGYTF. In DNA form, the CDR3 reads TGTGCCAGCAGCCCGGGACACCTCTATGGCTACACCTTC.

The CDR3 region is CASTAGASGYEQYF. CDR3 nucleotide sequence: TGCGCCAGCACCGCGGGAGCGTCGGGGTACGAGCAGTACTTC. The chain carries TRBV4-1 and TRBJ2-7; 7 positions agree with TRBD2. This CDR3 contains 14 residues. Germline assignment: CDR1 MGHRA and CDR2 YSYEKL. With 7 bases clipped from V and 4 bases from J, the junction kept 10 bases outside the gene matches.

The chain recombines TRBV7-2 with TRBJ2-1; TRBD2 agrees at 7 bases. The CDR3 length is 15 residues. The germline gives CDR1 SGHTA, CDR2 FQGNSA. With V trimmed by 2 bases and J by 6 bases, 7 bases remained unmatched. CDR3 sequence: CASSLLAVRPNEQFF. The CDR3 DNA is TGTGCCAGCAGCTTACTAGCGGTACGTCCCAATGAGCAGTTCTTC.

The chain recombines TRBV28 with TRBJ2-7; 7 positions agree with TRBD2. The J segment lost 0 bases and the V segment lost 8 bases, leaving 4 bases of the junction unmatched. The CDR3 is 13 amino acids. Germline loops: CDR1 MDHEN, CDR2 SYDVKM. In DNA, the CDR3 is TGTGCCAGCTCCCAGCGGGGCTCCTACGAGCAGTACTTC. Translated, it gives CASSQRGSYEQYF. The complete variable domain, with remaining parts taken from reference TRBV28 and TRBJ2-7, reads DVKVTQSSRYLVKRTGEKVFLECVQDMDHENMFWYRQDPGLGLRLIYFSYDVKMKEKGDIPEGYSVSREKKERFSLILESASTNQTSMYLCASSQRGSYEQYFGPGTRLTVT.

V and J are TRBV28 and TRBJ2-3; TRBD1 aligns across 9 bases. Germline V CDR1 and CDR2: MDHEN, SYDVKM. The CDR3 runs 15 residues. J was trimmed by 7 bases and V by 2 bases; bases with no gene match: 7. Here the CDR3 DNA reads TGTGCCAGCAGTTTAGAGGGGACAGGGCGGTATACGCAGTATTTT. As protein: CASSLEGTGRYTQYF.

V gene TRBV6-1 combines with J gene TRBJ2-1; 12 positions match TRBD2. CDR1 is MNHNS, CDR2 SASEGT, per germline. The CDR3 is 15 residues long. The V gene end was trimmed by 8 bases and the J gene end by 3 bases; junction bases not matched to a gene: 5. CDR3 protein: CASGELAGGYNEQFF. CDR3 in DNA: TGTGCCAGCGGAGAACTAGCGGGGGGCTACAATGAGCAGTTCTTC.

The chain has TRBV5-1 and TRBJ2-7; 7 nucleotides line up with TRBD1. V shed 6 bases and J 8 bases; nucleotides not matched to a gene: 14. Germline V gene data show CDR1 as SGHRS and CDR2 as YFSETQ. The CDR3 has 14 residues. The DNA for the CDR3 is TGCGCCAGCACCTCGGGACAGTCCTCTGTCCAGCAGTACTTC. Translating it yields CASTSGQSSVQQYF.

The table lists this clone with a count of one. The CDR3 sequence: CASSPPITGVNYGYTF. In DNA, the CDR3 is TGTGCCAGCAGTCCACCAATCACAGGAGTTAACTATGGCTACACCTTC. The chain uses TRBV28 and TRBJ1-2, with D maybe TRBD1 (5 bases). Germline lookup yields CDR1 MDHEN and CDR2 SYDVKM. V was shortened by 5 bases and J by 1 base, with 17 bases between the two germline ends. The CDR3 is made up of 16 amino acids.

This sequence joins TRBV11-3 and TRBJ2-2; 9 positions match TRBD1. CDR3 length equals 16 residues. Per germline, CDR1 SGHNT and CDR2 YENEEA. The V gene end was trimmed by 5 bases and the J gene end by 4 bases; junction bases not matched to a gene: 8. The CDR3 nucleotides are TGTGCCAGCAGCGCGGAACAGGGGGCGAGCACCGGGGAGCTGTTTTTT. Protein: CASSAEQGASTGELFF.

Here the CDR3 reads CASSRGRFDRVGNTIYF. The CDR3 bases are TGTGCCAGCAGCCGCGGCCGGTTCGACAGGGTTGGAAACACCATATATTTT. V usage is TRBV9 and J usage is TRBJ1-3; 7 nucleotides align to TRBD1. The CDR3 runs to 17 residues. Trimming took 4 bases from V and 3 from J; bases not matched to a gene: 13. Germline V gene data show CDR1 as SGDLS and CDR2 as YYNGEE.

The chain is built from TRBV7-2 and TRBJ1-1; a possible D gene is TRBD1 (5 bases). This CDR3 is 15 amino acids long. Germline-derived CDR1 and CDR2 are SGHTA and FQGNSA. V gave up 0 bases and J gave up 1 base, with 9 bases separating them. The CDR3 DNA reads TGTGCCAGCAGCTTAGCGCGGGGGAGGAACACTGAAGCTTTCTTT. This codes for CASSLARGRNTEAFF.

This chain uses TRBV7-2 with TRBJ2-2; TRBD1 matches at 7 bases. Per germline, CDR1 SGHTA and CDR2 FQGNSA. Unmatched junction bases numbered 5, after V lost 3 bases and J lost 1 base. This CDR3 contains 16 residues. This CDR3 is CASSFSRTGNTGELFF. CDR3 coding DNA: TGTGCCAGCAGCTTTTCCAGGACAGGGAACACCGGGGAGCTGTTTTTT.

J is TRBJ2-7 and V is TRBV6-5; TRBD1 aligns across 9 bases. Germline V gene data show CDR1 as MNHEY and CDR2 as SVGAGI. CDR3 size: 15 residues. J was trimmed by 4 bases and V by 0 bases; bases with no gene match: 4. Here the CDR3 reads CASSYSGTGKYEQYF. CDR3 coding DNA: TGTGCCAGCAGTTACTCGGGGACAGGGAAATACGAGCAGTACTTC.

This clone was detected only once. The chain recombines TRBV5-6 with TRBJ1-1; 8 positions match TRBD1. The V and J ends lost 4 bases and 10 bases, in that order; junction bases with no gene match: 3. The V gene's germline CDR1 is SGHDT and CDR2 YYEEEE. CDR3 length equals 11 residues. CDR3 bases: TGTGCCAGCAGCGGACAGGGTAGAGCTTTCTTT. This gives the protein CASSGQGRAFF. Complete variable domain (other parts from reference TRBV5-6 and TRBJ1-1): DAGVTQSPTHLIKTRGQQVTLRCSPKSGHDTVSWYQQALGQGPQFIFQYYEEEERQRGNFPDRFSGHQFPNYSSELNVNALLLGDSALYLCASSGQGRAFFGQGTRLTVV.

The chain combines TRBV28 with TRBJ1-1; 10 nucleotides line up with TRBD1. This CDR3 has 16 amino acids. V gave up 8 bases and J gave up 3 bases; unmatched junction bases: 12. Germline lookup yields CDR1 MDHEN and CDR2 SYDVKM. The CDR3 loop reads CASPGGTGDPDTEAFF. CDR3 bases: TGTGCCAGCCCCGGGGGGACAGGGGATCCGGACACTGAAGCTTTCTTT. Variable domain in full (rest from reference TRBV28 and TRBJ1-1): DVKVTQSSRYLVKRTGEKVFLECVQDMDHENMFWYRQDPGLGLRLIYFSYDVKMKEKGDIPEGYSVSREKKERFSLILESASTNQTSMYLCASPGGTGDPDTEAFFGQGTRLTVV.

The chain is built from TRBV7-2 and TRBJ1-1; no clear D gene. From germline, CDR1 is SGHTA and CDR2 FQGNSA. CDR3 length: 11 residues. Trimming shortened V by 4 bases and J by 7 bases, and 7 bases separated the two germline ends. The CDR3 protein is CASSYQFEAFF. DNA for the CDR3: TGTGCCAGCAGCTACCAGTTTGAAGCTTTCTTT.

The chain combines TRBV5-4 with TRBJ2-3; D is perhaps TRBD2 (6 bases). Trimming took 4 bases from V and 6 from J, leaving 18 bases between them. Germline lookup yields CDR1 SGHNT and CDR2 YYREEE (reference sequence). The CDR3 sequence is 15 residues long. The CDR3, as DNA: TGTGCCAGCAGCCCGGGACTCCTTTTGGTGGATACGCAGTATTTT. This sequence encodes CASSPGLLLVDTQYF.

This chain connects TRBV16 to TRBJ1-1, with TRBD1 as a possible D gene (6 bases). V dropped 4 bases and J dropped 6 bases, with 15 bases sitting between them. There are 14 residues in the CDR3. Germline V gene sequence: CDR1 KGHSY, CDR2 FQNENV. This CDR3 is CASSPNAGVPEAFF. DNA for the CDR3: TGTGCCAGCAGCCCCAACGCAGGGGTCCCTGAAGCTTTCTTT.

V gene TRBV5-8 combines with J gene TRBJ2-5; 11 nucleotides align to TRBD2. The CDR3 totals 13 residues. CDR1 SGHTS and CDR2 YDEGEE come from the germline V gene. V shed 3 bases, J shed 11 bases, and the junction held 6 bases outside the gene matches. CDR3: CASSWRGLAVQYF. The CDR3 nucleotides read TGTGCCAGCAGCTGGAGGGGACTAGCGGTGCAGTACTTC.

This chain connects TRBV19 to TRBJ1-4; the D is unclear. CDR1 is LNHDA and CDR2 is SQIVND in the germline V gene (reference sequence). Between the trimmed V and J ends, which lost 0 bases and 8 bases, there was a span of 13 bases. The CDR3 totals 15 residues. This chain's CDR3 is CASSIEFPFGEKLFF. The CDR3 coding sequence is TGTGCCAGTAGTATAGAATTCCCATTTGGCGAAAAACTGTTTTTT.

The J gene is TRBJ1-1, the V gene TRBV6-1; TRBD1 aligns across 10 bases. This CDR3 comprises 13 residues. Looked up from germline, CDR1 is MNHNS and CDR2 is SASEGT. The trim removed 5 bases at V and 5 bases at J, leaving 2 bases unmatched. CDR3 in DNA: TGTGCCAGCAGTCAGGACAGGGGGACTGAAGCTTTCTTT. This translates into CASSQDRGTEAFF.

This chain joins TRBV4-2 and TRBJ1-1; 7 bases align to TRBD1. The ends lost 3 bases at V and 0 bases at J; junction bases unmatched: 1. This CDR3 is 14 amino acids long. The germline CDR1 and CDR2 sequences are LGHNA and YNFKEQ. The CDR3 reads CASSQGTVNTEAFF. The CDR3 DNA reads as TGTGCCAGCAGCCAGGGGACAGTGAACACTGAAGCTTTCTTT.

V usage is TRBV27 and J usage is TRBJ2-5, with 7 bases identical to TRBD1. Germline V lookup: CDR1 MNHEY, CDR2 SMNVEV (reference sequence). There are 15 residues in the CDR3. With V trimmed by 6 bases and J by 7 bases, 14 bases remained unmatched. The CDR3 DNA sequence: TGTGCCAGCAGACCTGGGACAGCCGATGGGGGGACCCAGTACTTC. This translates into CASRPGTADGGTQYF.

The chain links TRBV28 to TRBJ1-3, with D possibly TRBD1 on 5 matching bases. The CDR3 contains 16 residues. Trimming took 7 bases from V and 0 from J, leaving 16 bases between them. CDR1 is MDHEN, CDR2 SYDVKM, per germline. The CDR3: CASKSIRVRSGNTIYF. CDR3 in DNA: TGTGCCAGCAAGTCAATCAGGGTACGCTCTGGAAACACCATATATTTT.